This T cell receptor beta chain was recorded in a study of T cell changes during pregnancy in multiple sclerosis. Produced via immunoSEQ multiplex PCR; TCRdb's table is partial and in-frame only. Of under 85,000 clones in the sample, approximately 90% were seen once. Germline V gene sequence: CDR1 KGHSH, CDR2 LQKENI. There are 15 residues in the CDR3. The V and J ends lost 2 bases and 8 bases, in that order; junction bases with no gene match: 11. The chain employs TRBV18 and TRBJ1-2, with 7 bases matching TRBD1. The specimen comprised CD4+ T cells from peripheral blood mononuclear cells, sampled before pregnancy. This clonotype was sampled from a female donor with multiple sclerosis, enrolled in a pregnancy study. The CDR3 DNA follows: TGTGCCAGCTCACCAAAAACGGACAGGTCGACCGGCTACACCTTC. This translates into CASSPKTDRSTGYTF.